The clone carrying this TCR beta chain was recorded many times. Its target is unknown. This specimen comes from a study of regulatory T cells in long-lasting Graves disease. Through Arm-PCR of CDR3 regions and iRepertoire HTBI primers, TCR beta libraries were built. TCRdb fed the multiplex PCR reads into MiXCR, producing one record per CDR3 protein. The data contain roughly 450,000 distinct CDR3 sequences, less than 25% of them singletons. From germline, CDR1 is MNHEY and CDR2 SMNVEV (reference sequence). The CDR3 has 15 amino acids. V was pared by 2 bases and J by 2 bases, with 12 bases between. General study results and limits: Rather than thyroid tissue, only peripheral blood underwent study.

Time point described: persistent/refractory GD, antithyroid drugs over 5 years with positive TRAb. Generation of the TCR library employed RNA extracted from PBMCs. This sequence joins TRBV27 and TRBJ1-2, with D tentatively TRBD1 (5 bases). This sample comprised peripheral blood mononuclear cells (PBMCs), obtained when the disease was refractory, from a patient treated with antithyroid drugs. The origin of this receptor is a female donor with Graves disease. The CDR3 nucleotides are TGTGCCAGCAGTTTAAAGCAGGGTACCAACTATGGCTACACCTTC. This sequence encodes CASSLKQGTNYGYTF.